The clone carrying this T cell receptor beta chain was picked up many times. This sample was taken from a study of neurological immune-mediated disorders. This sample's time point: technical triplicate 3. TCRdb used MiXCR to reprocess the 5' RACE reads, holding one entry per CDR3 protein. The profile shows some 30,000 distinct CDR3 sequences, around 17% of them singletons. Per germline, CDR1 ENHRY and CDR2 SYGVKD. Trimming took 2 bases from V and 0 from J, leaving 14 bases between them. The CDR3 consists of 16 residues. The sequence derives from a female donor with HTLV-1-associated myelopathy (HAM/TSP). Sequencing used CD4+ T cells from blood. The V call is TRBV10-3, the J call TRBJ2-7; the D gene is possibly TRBD2 (6 bases). CDR3 protein: CAISEVGQRVSYEQYF. The DNA for the CDR3 is TGTGCCATCAGTGAGGTGGGCCAGCGGGTCTCCTACGAGCAGTACTTC.